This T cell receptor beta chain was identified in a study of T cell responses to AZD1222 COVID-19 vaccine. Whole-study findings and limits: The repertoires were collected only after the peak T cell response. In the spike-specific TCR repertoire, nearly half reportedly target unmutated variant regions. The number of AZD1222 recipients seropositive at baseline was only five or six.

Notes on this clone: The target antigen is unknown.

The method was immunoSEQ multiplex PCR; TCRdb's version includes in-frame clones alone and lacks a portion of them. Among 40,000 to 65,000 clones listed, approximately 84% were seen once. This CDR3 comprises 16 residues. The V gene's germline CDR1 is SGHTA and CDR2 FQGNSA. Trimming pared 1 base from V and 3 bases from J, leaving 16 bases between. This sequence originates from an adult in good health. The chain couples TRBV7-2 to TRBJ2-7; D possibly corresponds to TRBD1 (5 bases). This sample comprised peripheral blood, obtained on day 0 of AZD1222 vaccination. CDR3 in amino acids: CASSLGGGRVRYEQYF. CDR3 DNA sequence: TGTGCCAGCAGCTTAGGGGGCGGCAGGGTACGCTACGAGCAGTACTTC. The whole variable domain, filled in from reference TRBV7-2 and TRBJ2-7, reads GAGVSQSPSNKVTEKGKDVELRCDPISGHTALYWYRQSLGQGLEFLIYFQGNSAPDKSGLPSDRFSAERTGGSVSTLTIQRTQQEDSAVYLCASSLGGGRVRYEQYFGPGTRLTVT.